This entry concerns a single TCR beta chain. Its antigen is undetermined. A junction boundary mismatches the germline segment, possibly from a read error. The data originate from a study of tumor and adjacent non-tumor tissue in lung cancer. Overall study context: Stage I to III disease affected roughly ten men and about 5 women aged roughly 30 to 76.

Broader study findings: Normal lung showed higher cumulative top 100 clone frequency than tumor. TCR diversity was significantly greater in tumor than normal lung tissue.

The V gene's germline CDR1 is WSHSY and CDR2 SAAADI. This CDR3 is built from 16 residues. A modified ARM-PCR protocol with three rounds of nested PCR amplified TCRbeta. TCRdb re-derived calls from the multiplex PCR reads in MiXCR, one entry per CDR3 protein. The sample has roughly 44,000 distinct CDR3 sequences, approximately 59% seen once. This sample's RNA came from whole unsorted tissue. More than 3 cm separated this lung sample from the edge of the tumor. The receptor was isolated from a woman in her forties with non-small cell lung cancer. The specimen sequenced was distant non-tumor lung tissue. This chain joins TRBV10-2 and TRBJ2-1; the match to TRBD2 covers 9 bases. CDR3: CARSESRTSATYEQFF. The CDR3 DNA reads TGCGCCAGGAGTGAGTCAAGGACTAGCGCGACCTATGAGCAGTTCTTC.